These 5 T cell receptor beta chains were sequenced from one sample in a study of blood T cell repertoires in COVID-19. Profiled with immunoSEQ multiplex PCR; TCRdb holds only in-frame clones, not every one. Of fewer than 100,000 clones listed, over 75% are singletons. The sequenced sample consisted of peripheral blood. These receptors were obtained from a woman older than 75 with acute or convalescent COVID-19.

In its sample, this clone was seen a few times. One end of the junction is discordant with germline, which a read error may explain. V and J are TRBV9 and TRBJ2-7; 13 bases match TRBD2. The germline CDR1 and CDR2 sequences are SGDLS and YYNGEE. The CDR3 is 15 residues long. The CDR3 is CASSVAPNGLAGVHF. DNA of the CDR3: TGTGCCAGCAGCGTAGCTCCGAACGGACTAGCGGGAGTTCACTTC. The variable domain in full, with the rest retrieved from reference TRBV9 and TRBJ2-7, is DSGVTQTPKHLITATGQRVTLRCSPRSGDLSVYWYQQSLDQGLQFLIQYYNGEERAKGNILERFSAQQFPDLHSELNLSSLELGDSALYFCASSVAPNGLAGVHFGPGTRLTVT.

This chain links TRBV4-2 with TRBJ1-2; 7 nucleotides align to TRBD1. Trimming at V came to 2 bases and at J to 7 bases, leaving 13 bases not matched to a gene. The germline gives CDR1 LGHNA, CDR2 YNFKEQ. The length of the CDR3 is 16 residues. The CDR3 coding sequence is TGTGCCAGCAGCCAACCGGGACAGACAAACGCGGGTGGCTACACCTTC. It translates to CASSQPGQTNAGGYTF.

The rearrangement joins TRBV19 to TRBJ1-2; maybe TRBD1 (5 bases). The germline gives CDR1 LNHDA, CDR2 SQIVND (reference sequence). The ends were cut back, 7 bases at V and 4 bases at J, with 16 bases in the middle. This CDR3 is built from 14 residues. Here the CDR3 reads CASTLGGVTYGYTF. CDR3 DNA sequence: TGTGCCAGTACCCTGGGGGGAGTCACCTATGGCTACACCTTC.

The V gene is TRBV2, the J gene TRBJ1-1, with 10 nucleotides matching TRBD1. Germline loops: CDR1 SNHLY, CDR2 FYNNEI. V gave up 7 bases and J gave up 4 bases; unmatched junction bases: 9. The CDR3 spans 15 residues. This chain's CDR3 is CASKPTGGAFTEAFF. CDR3 in DNA: TGTGCCAGCAAGCCGACAGGGGGCGCTTTCACTGAAGCTTTCTTT.

The rearrangement uses TRBV10-1 and TRBJ1-1, with D hard to call. The CDR3 is 14 amino acids. Trimming stripped 4 bases from V and 0 bases from J, with 9 bases between. CDR1 and CDR2 (germline): WNHNN, SYGVQD (reference sequence). CDR3 sequence reads: CASSVGSLNTEAFF. CDR3 nucleotides: TGCGCCAGCAGTGTCGGGTCGTTGAACACTGAAGCTTTCTTT.